This TCR beta chain was identified in a study of cytomegalovirus exposure and HLA in healthy donors. Points from the study as a whole: An observed cluster of highly shared sequence variants was recorded as a likely sequencing artifact. Later on, an analysis tied approximately 17,000 TCR beta sequences to HLA alleles at 0.05 false discovery rate.

Remarks on this clone: Its antigen is as yet unknown.

Use of 60 Vbeta and 13 Jbeta primers characterized the PCR. Sequencing was performed with immunoSEQ multiplex PCR; in TCRdb, only in-frame clones are kept and a portion is missing. Among about 160,000 clones, around 80% were seen once, and the ten largest hold 2.5%. The CDR3 loop spans 14 amino acids. Germline V lookup: CDR1 SGHTA, CDR2 FQGNSA. The junction had 5 bases not matched to a gene; V was cut back by 1 base and J by 8 bases. The chain is built from TRBV7-2 and TRBJ2-1; 7 bases fit TRBD2. Material for sequencing was PBMCs. This receptor was identified in a female donor in good health and CMV-seronegative. In nucleotides, the CDR3 is TGTGCCAGCAGCTTAGGGACTAGTATCGATGAGCAGTTCTTC. It specifies CASSLGTSIDEQFF.